The sequence of this TCR beta chain was determined in a study of control samples from healthy donors and cancer patients. This clone showed up just once. TCRdb's copy holds only in-frame clones and misses some; the assay was immunoSEQ multiplex PCR. Among about 140,000 clones listed, more than 80% were seen once. V lost 1 base, J lost 9 bases, and 12 bases lay in between. This CDR3 contains 13 residues. Germline V gene lookup returns CDR1 MGHRA and CDR2 YSYEKL. This TCR was recovered from a man aged 18 to 29 in good health. V usage is TRBV4-1 and J usage is TRBJ1-2; D gene ambiguous. Sequencing was done on a sample of blood. This CDR3 is CASSQVGLKSYTF. CDR3 coding DNA: TGCGCCAGCAGCCAAGTTGGCCTCAAAAGCTACACCTTC.